This TCR beta chain was sequenced during a study of OX40 agonist ivuxolimab in advanced cancers. Germline CDR1 and CDR2: SGDLS and YYNGEE. Trimming cost V 4 bases and J 1 base, with 12 bases left between them. The length of the CDR3 is 14 residues. Assay used: immunoSEQ multiplex PCR; TCRdb lists only in-frame clones, some missing. The sample consists of 100,000 or so clones, under 90% of them appearing once. The source was CD4+ or CD8+ T cells sorted from blood, collected in a trial of the OX40 agonist ivuxolimab. This sequence was found in an adult with an advanced solid tumor such as melanoma, head and neck, liver or kidney cancer. V usage is TRBV9 and J usage is TRBJ2-7; D may match TRBD1 or TRBD2 (6 bases each). The CDR3 bases are TGTGCCAGCAGCCCGGGGGACAATTCCTACGAGCAGTACTTC. Its translation: CASSPGDNSYEQYF.